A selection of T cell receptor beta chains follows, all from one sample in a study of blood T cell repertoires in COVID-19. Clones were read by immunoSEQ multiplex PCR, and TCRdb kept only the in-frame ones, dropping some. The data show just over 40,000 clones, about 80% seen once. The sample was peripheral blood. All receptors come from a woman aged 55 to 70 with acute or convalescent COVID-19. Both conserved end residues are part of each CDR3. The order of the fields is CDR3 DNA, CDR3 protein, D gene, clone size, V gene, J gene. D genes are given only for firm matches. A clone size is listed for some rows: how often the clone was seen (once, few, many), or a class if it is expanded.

CDR3nt: TGTGCCTGGAGCCATCCGGGACAGGTCTCCTACGAGCAGTACTTC
CDR3aa: CAWSHPGQVSYEQYF
d_gene: TRBD1
abundance: .
v_gene: TRBV30
j_gene: TRBJ2-7

CDR3nt: TGCAGTGCCAGTCCCCCTACAGGGGGCGCGTCCTACGAGCAGTACTTC
CDR3aa: CSASPPTGGASYEQYF
d_gene: TRBD1
abundance: .
v_gene: TRBV20-1
j_gene: TRBJ2-7

CDR3nt: TGTGCCAGCAGTGGCCACCCAAACACCGGGGAGCTGTTTTTT
CDR3aa: CASSGHPNTGELFF
d_gene: .
abundance: .
v_gene: TRBV28
j_gene: TRBJ2-2

CDR3nt: TGCGCCAGCAGCCAAGGACCGGGTGGACTAGCGGGTCATTCCAGCTCCTACAATGAGCAGTTCTTC
CDR3aa: CASSQGPGGLAGHSSSYNEQFF
d_gene: TRBD2
abundance: .
v_gene: TRBV4-1
j_gene: TRBJ2-1

CDR3nt: TGCAGCGTCGGCGACAGGGAGAGTCAGCCCCAGCATTTT
CDR3aa: CSVGDRESQPQHF
d_gene: TRBD1
abundance: .
v_gene: TRBV29-1
j_gene: TRBJ1-5

CDR3nt: TGTGCCAGCAGCCCCCGAGGCAGTGAGGCTTTCTTT
CDR3aa: CASSPRGSEAFF
d_gene: .
abundance: .
v_gene: TRBV4-2
j_gene: TRBJ1-1

CDR3nt: TGTGCCAGCAGTGCCGCTCAGGGAGGGGCCGGGGAGCTGTTTTTT
CDR3aa: CASSAAQGGAGELFF
d_gene: TRBD2
abundance: .
v_gene: TRBV2
j_gene: TRBJ2-2

CDR3nt: TGTGCCAGCAGAGGGACAGACTCTGGAAACACCATATATTTT
CDR3aa: CASRGTDSGNTIYF
d_gene: TRBD1
abundance: once
v_gene: TRBV5-6
j_gene: TRBJ1-3

CDR3nt: TGTGCCAGCAGCAAAACAGGAACCAATTCTGGAAACACCATATATTTT
CDR3aa: CASSKTGTNSGNTIYF
d_gene: .
abundance: few
v_gene: TRBV7-8
j_gene: TRBJ1-3

CDR3nt: TGTGCCAGCAGTGACCAGGTATATGGCTACACCTTC
CDR3aa: CASSDQVYGYTF
d_gene: .
abundance: .
v_gene: TRBV6-1
j_gene: TRBJ1-2

CDR3nt: TGTGCCAGCAGGGAGGGACAGGGGGCGCTGATCTATGGCTACACCTTC
CDR3aa: CASREGQGALIYGYTF
d_gene: TRBD1
abundance: few
v_gene: TRBV5-6
j_gene: TRBJ1-2

CDR3nt: TGTGCCAGCAGGGGGACATCAGATACGCAGTATTTT
CDR3aa: CASRGTSDTQYF
d_gene: .
abundance: .
v_gene: TRBV5-4
j_gene: TRBJ2-3

CDR3nt: TGCGCCAGCAGCTTGTATAGTAGCGGGGGACAACAGTACTTC
CDR3aa: CASSLYSSGGQQYF
d_gene: TRBD2
abundance: .
v_gene: TRBV5-1
j_gene: TRBJ2-7

CDR3nt: TGTGCCAGCAGGGACAGTAACTATGGCTACACCTTC
CDR3aa: CASRDSNYGYTF
d_gene: .
abundance: .
v_gene: TRBV28
j_gene: TRBJ1-2

CDR3nt: TGTGCCAGCAGCTTTTCGCTTGTCTGGGCGCTGTTCGGGGATCAGCCCCAGCATTTT
CDR3aa: CASSFSLVWALFGDQPQHF
d_gene: .
abundance: .
v_gene: TRBV7-8
j_gene: TRBJ1-5

CDR3nt: TGCAGCGTTTCGTCCGGGACAGCTGGCTACACCTTC
CDR3aa: CSVSSGTAGYTF
d_gene: TRBD1
abundance: once
v_gene: TRBV29-1
j_gene: TRBJ1-2

CDR3nt: TGTGCCAGCTCACCGCAGGGAGGCAGATTCTCTGGAAACACCATATATTTT
CDR3aa: CASSPQGGRFSGNTIYF
d_gene: .
abundance: .
v_gene: TRBV18
j_gene: TRBJ1-3

CDR3nt: TGTGCCAGCACCGCCAGGACAGGGGACAATGAGCAGTTCTTC
CDR3aa: CASTARTGDNEQFF
d_gene: TRBD1
abundance: .
v_gene: TRBV6-5
j_gene: TRBJ2-1

CDR3nt: TGTGCCAGCAGCAGGAATCCGGCCTACTATGGCTACACCTTC
CDR3aa: CASSRNPAYYGYTF
d_gene: .
abundance: .
v_gene: TRBV2
j_gene: TRBJ1-2

CDR3nt: TGCGCCAGCAGCTTTGAGACAGCGAACACTGAAGCTTTCTTT
CDR3aa: CASSFETANTEAFF
d_gene: .
abundance: .
v_gene: TRBV5-1
j_gene: TRBJ1-1

CDR3nt: TGTGCCAGCAGTTACTTGCCCGTTCAGGGGAAAAACATTCAGTACTTC
CDR3aa: CASSYLPVQGKNIQYF
d_gene: .
abundance: .
v_gene: TRBV6-5
j_gene: TRBJ2-4

CDR3nt: TGTGCCAGCAGTCTACAGGGGTTTGGGTCAGCTAATGAAAAACTGTTTTTT
CDR3aa: CASSLQGFGSANEKLFF
d_gene: TRBD1
abundance: .
v_gene: TRBV3-1/TRBV3-2
j_gene: TRBJ1-4

CDR3nt: TGTGCCAGCAGCCAAGAGGGATGGGACAGGAACACCGGGGAGCTGTTTTTT
CDR3aa: CASSQEGWDRNTGELFF
d_gene: TRBD1
abundance: .
v_gene: TRBV3-1/TRBV3-2
j_gene: TRBJ2-2

CDR3nt: TGTGCCAGCAGTGAGAGGTTTAGGAGCACTGAAGCTTTCTTT
CDR3aa: CASSERFRSTEAFF
d_gene: .
abundance: .
v_gene: TRBV6-4
j_gene: TRBJ1-1

CDR3nt: TGTGCCAGCAGTTCGGACAGTACCATCTACGAGCAGTACTTC
CDR3aa: CASSSDSTIYEQYF
d_gene: .
abundance: .
v_gene: TRBV2
j_gene: TRBJ2-7

CDR3nt: TGTGCCAGTAGTATAAGTCGCAGGGCGGGGAGTCAGCCCCAGCATTTT
CDR3aa: CASSISRRAGSQPQHF
d_gene: .
abundance: .
v_gene: TRBV19
j_gene: TRBJ1-5

CDR3nt: TGTGCCAGCAGCTATATCACCGGGGAGCTGTTTTTT
CDR3aa: CASSYITGELFF
d_gene: .
abundance: .
v_gene: TRBV9
j_gene: TRBJ2-2

CDR3nt: TGTGCCACCAGTGATCCCACTCTAGGGGCTGGCACAGATACGCAGTATTTT
CDR3aa: CATSDPTLGAGTDTQYF
d_gene: .
abundance: few
v_gene: TRBV24-1
j_gene: TRBJ2-3

CDR3nt: TGTGCCAGCAGTTTTGAGCCCTACAATGAGCAGTTCTTC
CDR3aa: CASSFEPYNEQFF
d_gene: .
abundance: .
v_gene: TRBV27
j_gene: TRBJ2-1

CDR3nt: TGTGCCAGCAGCCACCACAGGGTCGGGTTCGGCTATGGCTACACCTTC
CDR3aa: CASSHHRVGFGYGYTF
d_gene: .
abundance: .
v_gene: TRBV11-2
j_gene: TRBJ1-2

CDR3nt: TGTGCCAGCAGTGAAAGGGGACAGGGATCCTATAATTCACCCCTCCACTTT
CDR3aa: CASSERGQGSYNSPLHF
d_gene: TRBD1
abundance: .
v_gene: TRBV6-1
j_gene: TRBJ1-6

CDR3nt: TGTGCCAGCAGTCGCGCACGGCGGGGGACGGGGTTGAACACTGAAGCTTTCTTT
CDR3aa: CASSRARRGTGLNTEAFF
d_gene: .
abundance: .
v_gene: TRBV28
j_gene: TRBJ1-1

CDR3nt: TGTGCCACCAGTGACGCTAGCGGGAGGGCCTACAATGAGCAGTTCTTC
CDR3aa: CATSDASGRAYNEQFF
d_gene: TRBD2
abundance: .
v_gene: TRBV24-1
j_gene: TRBJ2-1

CDR3nt: TGTGCCAGCAGCCAAGTAGGGACAGTAAAAACTGAAGCTTTCTTT
CDR3aa: CASSQVGTVKTEAFF
d_gene: TRBD1
abundance: once
v_gene: TRBV14
j_gene: TRBJ1-1

CDR3nt: TGTGCCAGTAGGATCGACAGGGCTAGCAATCAGCCCCAGCATTTT
CDR3aa: CASRIDRASNQPQHF
d_gene: TRBD1
abundance: .
v_gene: TRBV19
j_gene: TRBJ1-5

CDR3nt: TGTGCCAGCAGTTTAGCCCTAAACTATGGCTACACCTTC
CDR3aa: CASSLALNYGYTF
d_gene: .
abundance: .
v_gene: TRBV28
j_gene: TRBJ1-2

CDR3nt: TGTGCCATCAGTGATTCAGCGGGGGCCTACAATGAGCAGTTCTTC
CDR3aa: CAISDSAGAYNEQFF
d_gene: TRBD2
abundance: few
v_gene: TRBV10-3
j_gene: TRBJ2-1

CDR3nt: TGTGCCAGCAGTTGGAGTAACAGGGGGCGAAGTAACTATGGCTACACCTTC
CDR3aa: CASSWSNRGRSNYGYTF
d_gene: TRBD1
abundance: .
v_gene: TRBV27
j_gene: TRBJ1-2

CDR3nt: TGCGCCAGCAGCTTCGGGGGAGGGATTAACTATGGCTACACCTTC
CDR3aa: CASSFGGGINYGYTF
d_gene: .
abundance: .
v_gene: TRBV5-1
j_gene: TRBJ1-2

CDR3nt: TGTGCCAGCAGTTTAAGAGGACTAGCAACCGATACGCAGTATTTT
CDR3aa: CASSLRGLATDTQYF
d_gene: TRBD2
abundance: few
v_gene: TRBV27
j_gene: TRBJ2-3

CDR3nt: TGTGCCAGCAGCCAAGGCGGGGGGGCTTTTGAAAAACTGTTTTTT
CDR3aa: CASSQGGGAFEKLFF
d_gene: .
abundance: .
v_gene: TRBV4-2
j_gene: TRBJ1-4

CDR3nt: TGTGCCAGCAGAGTACTAGCGCAGCCAACCAATGAGCAGTTCTTC
CDR3aa: CASRVLAQPTNEQFF
d_gene: TRBD2
abundance: medium-sized
v_gene: TRBV9
j_gene: TRBJ2-1

CDR3nt: TGTGCCAGCTCTAACGGACAGGACCCCCGTAGGAAGCAGTACTTC
CDR3aa: CASSNGQDPRRKQYF
d_gene: TRBD1
abundance: .
v_gene: TRBV18
j_gene: TRBJ2-7

CDR3nt: TGTGCCAGCAGTCAACAGGGGCAACAGCCCCAGCATTTT
CDR3aa: CASSQQGQQPQHF
d_gene: TRBD1
abundance: .
v_gene: TRBV2
j_gene: TRBJ1-5

CDR3nt: TGTGCCAGCAGCTTAGCGGGGGACAGGGGCCTATCCTCCTACGAGCAGTACTTC
CDR3aa: CASSLAGDRGLSSYEQYF
d_gene: TRBD1
abundance: .
v_gene: TRBV7-2
j_gene: TRBJ2-7